This record looks at one T cell receptor beta chain sequence and its context. The target antigen is unknown. This entry comes from a study of cytomegalovirus exposure and HLA in healthy donors. Study-level results: Associated with HLA alleles at 0.05 false discovery rate in a later analysis were approximately 17,000 TCR beta sequences. Reports indicated that the classifier achieved high specificity and sensitivity in diagnosing cytomegalovirus status. Across donors, presence/absence analyses took sequencing depth to be roughly uniform.

The PCR contained 60 Vbeta and 13 Jbeta primers. Here immunoSEQ multiplex PCR was the method, and the copy in TCRdb shows in-frame clones only, minus some. The table includes about 100,000 clones, around 78% detected once. The clonotype comes from a man aged 25 to 40 in good health and CMV-seronegative. Sequencing used PBMCs.

The CDR3 DNA sequence: TGTGCCATCAGTGAGCCGCAAGGGAGGGGCACCGGGGAGCTGTTTTTT. It specifies CAISEPQGRGTGELFF. The rearrangement joins TRBV10-3 to TRBJ2-2, with 7 nucleotides matching TRBD2. The CDR3 consists of 16 residues. V shed 2 bases and J 4 bases; nucleotides not matched to a gene: 7. Germline V gene data show CDR1 as ENHRY and CDR2 as SYGVKD.